The clone carrying this T cell receptor beta chain was seen once. Its antigen is currently unknown. CDR1 and CDR2 (germline): MDHEN, SYDVKM. This CDR3 is 16 amino acids long. Deletions cut 5 bases from V and 0 bases from J, with 13 bases between. Time point indicated: week 47, end of study. Doses consisted of 300 ug of mutant IDH1 20-mer peptide each, paired with topical imiquimod. Patients were given eight vaccinations, scheduled in weeks 1, 3, 5, 7, 11, 15, 19 and 23. Donors had new WHO grade 3 or 4 IDH1-mutant, ATRX-lost astrocytomas. Assay used: immunoSEQ multiplex PCR; TCRdb lists only in-frame clones, some missing. Among around 50,000 clones listed, approximately 88% were seen once. This sample was taken from a study of a mutant IDH1 vaccine in newly diagnosed glioma. Study at large: Treated patients had a mean age of about 38 years and an approximately 62% male, approximately 38% female split. Week 35 held visit V12, while week 47 held visit V13.

Here the sequenced sample was PBMCs, taken from a glioma patient whose treatment included an IDH1 peptide vaccine. This TCR was recovered from a woman in her 30s with glioma. Some clones in this sample may be carry-over from other donors' samples. The rearrangement joins TRBV28 to TRBJ1-4; maybe TRBD1 (5 bases). Written as DNA, the CDR3 is TGTGCCAGCAGTCGGGCAGGGCCCACAACTAATGAAAAACTGTTTTTT. It specifies CASSRAGPTTNEKLFF.